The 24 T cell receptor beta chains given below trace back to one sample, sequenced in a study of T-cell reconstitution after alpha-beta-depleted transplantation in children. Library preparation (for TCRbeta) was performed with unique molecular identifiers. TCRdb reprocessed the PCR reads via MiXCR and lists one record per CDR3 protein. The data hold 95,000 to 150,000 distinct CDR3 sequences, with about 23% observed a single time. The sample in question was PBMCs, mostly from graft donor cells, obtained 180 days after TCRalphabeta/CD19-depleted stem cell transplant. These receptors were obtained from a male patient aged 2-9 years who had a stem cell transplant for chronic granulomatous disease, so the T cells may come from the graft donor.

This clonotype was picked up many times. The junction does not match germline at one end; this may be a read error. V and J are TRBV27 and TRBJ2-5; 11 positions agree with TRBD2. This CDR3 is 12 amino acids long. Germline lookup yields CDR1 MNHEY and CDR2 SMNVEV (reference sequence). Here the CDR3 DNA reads TGTGCCAGCAGGAGACTAGCGGGATCTAGGCACTTC. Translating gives CASRRLAGSRHF.

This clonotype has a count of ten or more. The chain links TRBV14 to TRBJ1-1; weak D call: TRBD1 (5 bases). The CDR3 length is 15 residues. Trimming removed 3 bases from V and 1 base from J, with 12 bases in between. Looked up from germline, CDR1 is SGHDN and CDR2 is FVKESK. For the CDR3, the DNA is TGTGCCAGCAGCCAGCGGGGACGGAAGAACACTGAAGCTTTCTTT. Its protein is CASSQRGRKNTEAFF.

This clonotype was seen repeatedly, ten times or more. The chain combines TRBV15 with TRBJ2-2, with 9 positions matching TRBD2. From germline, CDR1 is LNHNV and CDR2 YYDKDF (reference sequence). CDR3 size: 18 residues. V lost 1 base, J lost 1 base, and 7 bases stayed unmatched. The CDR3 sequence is CATSRGPAGGLNTGELFF. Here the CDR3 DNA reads TGTGCCACCAGCAGAGGTCCAGCGGGAGGACTGAACACCGGGGAGCTGTTTTTT.

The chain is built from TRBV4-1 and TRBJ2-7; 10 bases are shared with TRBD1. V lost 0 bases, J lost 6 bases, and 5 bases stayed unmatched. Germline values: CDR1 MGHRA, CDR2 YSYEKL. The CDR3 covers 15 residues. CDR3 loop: CASSQDPGTGVEQYF. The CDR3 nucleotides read TGCGCCAGCAGCCAAGATCCCGGGACAGGGGTCGAGCAGTACTTC.

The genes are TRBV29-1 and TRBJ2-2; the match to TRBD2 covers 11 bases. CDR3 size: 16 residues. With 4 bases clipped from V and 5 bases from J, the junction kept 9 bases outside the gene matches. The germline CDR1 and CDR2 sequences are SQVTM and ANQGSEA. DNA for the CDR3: TGCAGCGTTGTAGTACTAGCGGGAGTAGGAACCGGGGAGCTGTTTTTT. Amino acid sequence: CSVVVLAGVGTGELFF.

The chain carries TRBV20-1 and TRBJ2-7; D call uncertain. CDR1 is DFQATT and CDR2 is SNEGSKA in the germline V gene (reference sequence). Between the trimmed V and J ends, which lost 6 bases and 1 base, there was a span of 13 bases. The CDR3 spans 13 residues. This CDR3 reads CSAQDRVSYEQYF. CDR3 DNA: TGCAGTGCCCAAGACCGGGTATCCTACGAGCAGTACTTC.

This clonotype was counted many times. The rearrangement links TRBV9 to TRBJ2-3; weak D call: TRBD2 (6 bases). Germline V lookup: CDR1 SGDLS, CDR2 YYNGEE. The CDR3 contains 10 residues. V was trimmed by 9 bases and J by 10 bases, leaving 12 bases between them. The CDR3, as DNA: TGTGCCACCGGGGGAGCTCCGCAGTATTTT. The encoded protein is CATGGAPQYF.

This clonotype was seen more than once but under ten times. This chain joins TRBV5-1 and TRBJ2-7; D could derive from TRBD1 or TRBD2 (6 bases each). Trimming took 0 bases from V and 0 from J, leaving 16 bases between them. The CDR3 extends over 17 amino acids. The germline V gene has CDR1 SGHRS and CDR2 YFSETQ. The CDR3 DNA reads TGCGCCAGCAGCTTGGTTGGAGGGGGTTCGACCTCCTACGAGCAGTACTTC. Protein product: CASSLVGGGSTSYEQYF.

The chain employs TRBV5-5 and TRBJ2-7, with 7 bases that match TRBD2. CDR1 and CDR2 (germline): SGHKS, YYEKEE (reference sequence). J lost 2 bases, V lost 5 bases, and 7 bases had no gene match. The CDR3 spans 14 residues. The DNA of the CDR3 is TGTGCCAGCAGAGAATGGGGGAGGGCCTACGAGCAGTACTTC. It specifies CASREWGRAYEQYF.

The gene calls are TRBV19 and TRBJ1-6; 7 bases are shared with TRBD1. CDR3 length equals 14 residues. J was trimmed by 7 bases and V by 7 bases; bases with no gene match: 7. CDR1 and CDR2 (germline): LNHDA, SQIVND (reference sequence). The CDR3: CASTTLDRNSPLHF. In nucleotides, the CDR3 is TGTGCCAGTACCACCCTGGACAGGAATTCACCCCTCCACTTT.

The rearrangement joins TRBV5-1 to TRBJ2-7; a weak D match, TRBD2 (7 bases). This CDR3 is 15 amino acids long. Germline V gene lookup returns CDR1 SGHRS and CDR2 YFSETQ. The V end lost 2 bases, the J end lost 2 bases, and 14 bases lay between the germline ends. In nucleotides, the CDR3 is TGCGCCAGCAGCTTCGCGCGGGGGACAACCTACGAGCAGTACTTC. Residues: CASSFARGTTYEQYF.

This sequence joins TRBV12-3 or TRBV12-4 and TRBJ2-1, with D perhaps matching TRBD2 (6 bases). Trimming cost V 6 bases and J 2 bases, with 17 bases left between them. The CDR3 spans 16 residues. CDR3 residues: CASSGGAMGPYNEQFF. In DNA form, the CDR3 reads TGTGCCAGCAGCGGCGGGGCAATGGGCCCCTACAATGAGCAGTTCTTC.

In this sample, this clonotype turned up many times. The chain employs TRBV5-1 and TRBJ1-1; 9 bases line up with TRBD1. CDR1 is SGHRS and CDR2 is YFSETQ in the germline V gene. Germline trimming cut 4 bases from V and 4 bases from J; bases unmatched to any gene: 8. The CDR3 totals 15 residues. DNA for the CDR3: TGCGCCAGCAGCGAGGGACAGGGAGGGGGCACTGAAGCTTTCTTT. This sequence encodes CASSEGQGGGTEAFF.

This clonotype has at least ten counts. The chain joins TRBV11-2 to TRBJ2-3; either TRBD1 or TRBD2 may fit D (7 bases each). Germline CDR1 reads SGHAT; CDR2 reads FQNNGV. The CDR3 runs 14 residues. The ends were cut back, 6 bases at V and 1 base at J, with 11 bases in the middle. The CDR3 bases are TGTGCCAGCAGAGCAGGGGGGGGCACAGATACGCAGTATTTT. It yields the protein CASRAGGGTDTQYF.

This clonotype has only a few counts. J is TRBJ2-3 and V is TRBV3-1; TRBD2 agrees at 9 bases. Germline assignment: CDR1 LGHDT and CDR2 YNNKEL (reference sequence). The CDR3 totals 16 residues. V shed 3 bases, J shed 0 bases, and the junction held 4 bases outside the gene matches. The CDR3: CASSHSLAGSTDTQYF. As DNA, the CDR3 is TGTGCCAGCAGCCATTCACTAGCGGGTAGCACAGATACGCAGTATTTT.

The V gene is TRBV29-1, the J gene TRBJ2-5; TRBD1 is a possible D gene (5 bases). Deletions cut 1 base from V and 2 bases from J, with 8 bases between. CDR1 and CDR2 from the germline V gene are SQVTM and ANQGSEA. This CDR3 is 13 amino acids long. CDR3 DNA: TGCAGCGTTGAAGTCGACAGACAAGAGACCCAGTACTTC. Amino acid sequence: CSVEVDRQETQYF.

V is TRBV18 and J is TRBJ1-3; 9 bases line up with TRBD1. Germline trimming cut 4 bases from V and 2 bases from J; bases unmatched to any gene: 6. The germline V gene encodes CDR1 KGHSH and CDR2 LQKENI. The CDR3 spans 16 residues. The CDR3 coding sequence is TGTGCCAGCTCACTCTTGCGGGACAGGGCTGGAAACACCATATATTTT. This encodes CASSLLRDRAGNTIYF.

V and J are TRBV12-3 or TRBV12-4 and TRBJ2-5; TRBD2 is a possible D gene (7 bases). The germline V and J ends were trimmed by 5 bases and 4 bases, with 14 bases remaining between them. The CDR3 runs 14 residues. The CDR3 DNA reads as TGTGCCAGCAGTCCGGTGGGGGGGCCAGAGACCCAGTACTTC. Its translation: CASSPVGGPETQYF.

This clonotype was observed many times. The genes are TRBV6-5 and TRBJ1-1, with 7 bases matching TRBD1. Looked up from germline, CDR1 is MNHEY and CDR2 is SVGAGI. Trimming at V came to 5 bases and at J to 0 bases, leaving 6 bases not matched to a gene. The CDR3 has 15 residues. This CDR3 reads CASSKSTGMNTEAFF. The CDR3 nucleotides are TGTGCCAGCAGTAAGTCGACAGGGATGAACACTGAAGCTTTCTTT.

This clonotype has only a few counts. Written as DNA, the CDR3 is TGTGCCAGCAGCTTAAGTCCGGCCCGGCAAGAGACCCAGTACTTC. Translation: CASSLSPARQETQYF. The gene calls are TRBV11-2 and TRBJ2-5; D not resolved. Germline values: CDR1 SGHAT, CDR2 FQNNGV. V lost 2 bases and J 2 bases, leaving 12 bases between the germline ends. The CDR3 totals 15 residues.

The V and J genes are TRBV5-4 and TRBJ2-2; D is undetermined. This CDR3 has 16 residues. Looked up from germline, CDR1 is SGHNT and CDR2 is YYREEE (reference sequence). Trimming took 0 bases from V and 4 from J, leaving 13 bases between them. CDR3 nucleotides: TGTGCCAGCAGCTTGGCTCCCAGAATTGGCACCGGGGAGCTGTTTTTT. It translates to CASSLAPRIGTGELFF.

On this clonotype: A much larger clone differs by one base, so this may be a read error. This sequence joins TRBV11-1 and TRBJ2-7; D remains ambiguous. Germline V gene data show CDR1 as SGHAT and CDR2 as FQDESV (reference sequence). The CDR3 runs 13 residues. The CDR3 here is CAISRLTNYEQYF. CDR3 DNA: TGTGCCATCAGCAGGCTCACCAACTACGAGCAGTACTTC.

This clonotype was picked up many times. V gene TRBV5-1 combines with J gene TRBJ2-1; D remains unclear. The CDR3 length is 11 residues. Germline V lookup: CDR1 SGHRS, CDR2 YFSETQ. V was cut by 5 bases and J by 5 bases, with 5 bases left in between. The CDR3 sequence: CASRNNNEQFF. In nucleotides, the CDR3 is TGCGCCAGCAGGAATAACAATGAGCAGTTCTTC.

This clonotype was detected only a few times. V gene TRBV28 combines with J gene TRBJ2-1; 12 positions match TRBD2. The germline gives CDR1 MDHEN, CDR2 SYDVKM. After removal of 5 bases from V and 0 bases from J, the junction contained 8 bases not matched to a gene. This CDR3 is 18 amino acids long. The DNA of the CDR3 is TGTGCCAGCAGTCAGCTAGCGGGAGGGCCCAGCTCCTACAATGAGCAGTTCTTC. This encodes CASSQLAGGPSSYNEQFF. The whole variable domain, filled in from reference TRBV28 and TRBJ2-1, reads DVKVTQSSRYLVKRTGEKVFLECVQDMDHENMFWYRQDPGLGLRLIYFSYDVKMKEKGDIPEGYSVSREKKERFSLILESASTNQTSMYLCASSQLAGGPSSYNEQFFGPGTRLTVL.